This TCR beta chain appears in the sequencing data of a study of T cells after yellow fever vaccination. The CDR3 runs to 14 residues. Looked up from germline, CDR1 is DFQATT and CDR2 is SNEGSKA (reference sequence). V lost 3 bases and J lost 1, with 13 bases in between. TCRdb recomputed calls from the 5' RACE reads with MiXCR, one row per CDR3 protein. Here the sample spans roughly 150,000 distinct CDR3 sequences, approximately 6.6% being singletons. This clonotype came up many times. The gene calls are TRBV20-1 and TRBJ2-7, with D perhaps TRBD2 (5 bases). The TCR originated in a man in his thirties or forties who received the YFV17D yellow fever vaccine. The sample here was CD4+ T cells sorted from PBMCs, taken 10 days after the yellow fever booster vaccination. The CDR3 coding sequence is TGCAGTGCTAGCGGGAACATAGGATCCTACGAGCAGTACTTC. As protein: CSASGNIGSYEQYF.